The 19 T cell receptor beta chains reported below all come from one sample, sequenced in a study of human thymus T cells. Thymus pieces cut out during corrective heart surgery were the tissue that was used. Some clones are missing from TCRdb's copy, which holds only in-frame ones; the method was immunoSEQ multiplex PCR. The sample consists of under 150,000 clones, just under 95% of them appearing once. The source material was thymus tissue. The source of these receptors is a boy younger than two with a congenital heart defect but otherwise immunologically healthy.

This chain connects TRBV27 to TRBJ1-1, with D uncertain. The ends were cut back, 5 bases at V and 2 bases at J, with 15 bases in the middle. The CDR3 consists of 15 residues. CDR1 and CDR2 from the germline V gene are MNHEY and SMNVEV (reference sequence). In DNA, the CDR3 is TGTGCCAGCAGTGCTCCACGGGGAGGTAACACTGAAGCTTTCTTT. It codes for CASSAPRGGNTEAFF.

Comments on this clone: A read error may account for a junction end that differs from germline. The chain is built from TRBV7-9 and TRBJ1-1; D ambiguous. Germline lookup yields CDR1 SEHNR and CDR2 FQNEAQ (reference sequence). The CDR3 length is 19 residues. CDR3 sequence: CASNLIPCAPETRNTEAFF. The CDR3 DNA is TGTGCCAGCAACTTAATCCCCTGTGCGCCTGAGACAAGGAACACTGAAGCTTTCTTT. Filled out from reference TRBV7-9 and TRBJ1-1, the complete variable domain reads DTGVSQNPRHKITKRGQNVTFRCDPISEHNRLYWYRQTLGQGPEFLTYFQNEAQLEKSRLLSDRFSAERPKGSFSTLEIQRTEQGDSAMYLCASNLIPCAPETRNTEAFFGQGTRLTVV.

The V and J genes are TRBV27 and TRBJ1-2; D gene uncertain. There are 14 residues in the CDR3. The V gene lost 5 bases and the J gene lost 2 bases, with 12 bases spanning the gap. Per the germline V gene, CDR1 is MNHEY and CDR2 is SMNVEV (reference sequence). CDR3 nucleotide sequence: TGTGCCAGCAGTCCCTATGTCGGCAACTATGGCTACACCTTC. Encoded protein: CASSPYVGNYGYTF.

V is TRBV6-1 and J is TRBJ2-7, with TRBD1 matching 8 bases. The CDR3 runs to 16 residues. The trim removed 3 bases at V and 2 bases at J, leaving 9 bases unmatched. Germline values: CDR1 MNHNS, CDR2 SASEGT. This CDR3 reads CASSEDREGKTYEQYF. The CDR3 region has the DNA TGTGCCAGCAGTGAGGACAGGGAAGGTAAGACCTACGAGCAGTACTTC.

This chain uses TRBV29-1 with TRBJ2-3, with 8 bases matching TRBD2. Germline lookup yields CDR1 SQVTM and CDR2 ANQGSEA. This CDR3 spans 14 amino acids. Trimming took 7 bases from V and 6 from J; bases not matched to a gene: 12. As DNA, the CDR3 is TGCAGCGCCTGTCCCCGGGGGGGCAGGGATACGCAGTATTTT. The encoded protein is CSACPRGGRDTQYF.

The J gene is TRBJ1-4, the V gene TRBV27, with D hard to call. The CDR3 is made up of 14 amino acids. The V and J ends lost 3 bases and 8 bases respectively, with 13 bases between them. Per the germline V gene, CDR1 is MNHEY and CDR2 is SMNVEV (reference sequence). CDR3 nucleotides: TGTGCCAGCAGTTTTTTTGGAGGAGAGGAAAAACTGTTTTTT. It codes for CASSFFGGEEKLFF.

The chain uses TRBV28 and TRBJ1-2; tentative D call: TRBD1 (5 bases). This CDR3 comprises 13 residues. V was pared by 6 bases and J by 4 bases, with 12 bases between. Germline V gene sequence: CDR1 MDHEN, CDR2 SYDVKM. CDR3 bases: TGTGCCAGCAGCCCACAGGAAACCTATGGCTACACCTTC. Translated, it gives CASSPQETYGYTF.

The chain employs TRBV9 and TRBJ2-1, with D unresolved. V was shortened by 3 bases and J by 3 bases, with 7 bases between the two germline ends. This CDR3 contains 13 residues. Germline CDR1 SGDLS, CDR2 YYNGEE. CDR3 loop: CASSAASYNEQFF. The CDR3 DNA follows: TGTGCCAGCAGCGCAGCTAGCTACAATGAGCAGTTCTTC. The complete variable domain, with remaining parts taken from reference TRBV9 and TRBJ2-1, reads DSGVTQTPKHLITATGQRVTLRCSPRSGDLSVYWYQQSLDQGLQFLIQYYNGEERAKGNILERFSAQQFPDLHSELNLSSLELGDSALYFCASSAASYNEQFFGPGTRLTVL.

The chain joins TRBV4-3 to TRBJ1-1; no clear D gene. Deletions cut 0 bases from V and 0 bases from J, with 8 bases between. CDR1 is LGHNA and CDR2 is YSLEER in the germline V gene. The CDR3 extends over 15 amino acids. CDR3 region: CASSQDVGMNTEAFF. In DNA form, the CDR3 reads TGCGCCAGCAGCCAAGACGTAGGGATGAACACTGAAGCTTTCTTT.

The V gene is TRBV4-2, the J gene TRBJ2-1; D gene ambiguous. The CDR3 length is 15 residues. CDR1 and CDR2 (germline): LGHNA, YNFKEQ. Between the trimmed V and J ends, which lost 2 bases and 10 bases, there was a span of 18 bases. CDR3 DNA sequence: TGTGCCAGCAGCCAACACGACAACCAAAGGCGGGAGCAGTTCTTC. It yields the protein CASSQHDNQRREQFF.

This rearrangement joins TRBV28 to TRBJ1-3; no definite D call. The CDR3 totals 13 residues. Germline assignment: CDR1 MDHEN and CDR2 SYDVKM. V dropped 5 bases and J dropped 0 bases, with 5 bases sitting between them. The CDR3 bases are TGTGCCAGCAGTACTTTCTCTGGAAACACCATATATTTT. Translation: CASSTFSGNTIYF.

The chain couples TRBV9 to TRBJ2-7, with 8 bases matching TRBD1. Germline CDR1 and CDR2: SGDLS and YYNGEE. The junction had 6 bases not matched to a gene; V was cut back by 4 bases and J by 3 bases. CDR3 size: 14 residues. This CDR3 reads CASSPRDRLYEQYF. CDR3 coding DNA: TGTGCCAGCAGCCCACGGGACAGGCTCTACGAGCAGTACTTC.

The chain combines TRBV28 with TRBJ2-3, with TRBD2 matching over 14 bases. This CDR3 comprises 17 residues. CDR1 is MDHEN, CDR2 SYDVKM, per germline. Losses at the gene ends were 6 bases for V and 1 base for J; bases not matched to a gene: 6. The DNA of the CDR3 is TGTGCCAGCAGCTTGGGACTAGCGGGGGCCCGCACAGATACGCAGTATTTT. Its translation: CASSLGLAGARTDTQYF.

This clone came up once. The rearrangement joins TRBV5-5 to TRBJ2-3; no firm D call. Germline V gene data show CDR1 as SGHKS and CDR2 as YYEKEE (reference sequence). V shed 4 bases and J shed 2 bases, with 14 bases lying between them. The CDR3 runs to 15 residues. In nucleotides, the CDR3 is TGTGCCAGCAGCGCCGGCCGGCCTCTCACAGATACGCAGTATTTT. This gives the protein CASSAGRPLTDTQYF.

V and J are TRBV6-5 and TRBJ2-3; TRBD2 matches 9 bases. Germline CDR1 and CDR2: MNHEY and SVGAGI. The CDR3 is made up of 14 amino acids. After removal of 5 bases from V and 5 bases from J, the junction contained 5 bases not matched to a gene. For the CDR3, the DNA is TGTGCCAGCAGTCGCGGGGGGGTGAGAGATACGCAGTATTTT. Encoded protein: CASSRGGVRDTQYF.

Remarks on this clone: Germline and junction disagree at one end, which may indicate a read error. The chain links TRBV30 to TRBJ1-3; D unclear. CDR3 length: 17 residues. The germline V gene has CDR1 GTSNPN and CDR2 SVGIG (reference sequence). This CDR3 is CARSVQGRSVSGNTIYF. The CDR3 DNA sequence: TGTGCCCGGAGTGTACAAGGCCGATCAGTCTCTGGAAACACCATATATTTT.

This clone was recorded a few times. This chain links TRBV2 with TRBJ1-2; D ambiguous. The V end was cut by 7 bases, the J end by 5 bases, with 20 bases between. The CDR3 is 15 amino acids. CDR1 is SNHLY and CDR2 is FYNNEI in the germline V gene. CDR3 in amino acids: CASNLDGDCGYGYTF. The CDR3 DNA follows: TGTGCCAGCAATCTGGACGGCGATTGCGGATATGGCTACACCTTC.

The chain carries TRBV5-1 and TRBJ2-1; 10 bases match TRBD2. The CDR3 totals 15 residues. V lost 2 bases to trimming and J lost 6 bases; unmatched junction nucleotides: 5. The germline V gene has CDR1 SGHRS and CDR2 YFSETQ. For the CDR3, the DNA is TGCGCCAGCAGCTTCCTAGCGGGGGAGGTCAATGAGCAGTTCTTC. This gives the protein CASSFLAGEVNEQFF.

This clone was seen only once. The chain has TRBV18 and TRBJ2-5; maybe TRBD1 (5 bases). Germline CDR1 and CDR2: KGHSH and LQKENI. This CDR3 has 14 amino acids. The ends were cut back, 4 bases at V and 5 bases at J, with 14 bases in the middle. This chain's CDR3 is CASSLRGGPETQYF. DNA for the CDR3: TGTGCCAGCTCACTTAGGGGTGGTCCGGAGACCCAGTACTTC.